What follows is one T cell receptor (beta chain) and its context. No antigen is known for it. This entry is derived from a study of shared clonotypes between healthy human individuals. About the study: CD8 memory received one plate per donor, CD8 naive two, CD4 memory three and CD4 naive three. Study outcomes and limitations: Clonotype sharing among donors was expected to depend on sequencing depth.

When replicate PCRs were run on sorted subsets, they used 150 to 250 ng DNA, about 31,000 T cell genomes. Libraries were prepared by immunoSEQ multiplex PCR; TCRdb keeps only in-frame clonotypes and omits some of them. This table holds roughly 1,500,000 clones, around 98% found once. The CDR3 is 15 amino acids. V was shortened by 1 base and J by 5 bases, with 11 bases between the two germline ends. Germline loops: CDR1 SEHNR, CDR2 FQNEAQ (reference sequence). The chain joins TRBV7-9 to TRBJ2-2; possibly TRBD1 for D (6 bases). The receptor comes from a man younger than 45 in good health. Input material: naive CD4+ T cells sorted from blood. Subset of the sample: CD45RA+ positively selected. The CDR3 DNA sequence: TGTGCCAGCAGCTTAGTAGCGAGGGGGACCGGGGAGCTGTTTTTT. It translates to CASSLVARGTGELFF.